The rows below give T cell receptor beta chains drawn from one sample of a study of blood T cells in healthy people across ages. TCRdb re-called the 5' RACE reads through MiXCR, storing one row per CDR3 protein. Among some 1.7 million distinct CDR3 sequences listed, 28% were seen once. The sequenced material came from blood. Receptor source: a young woman in good health. Both conserved end residues are part of each CDR3. A D gene is named only where the DNA matches it firmly. For some rows the clone size is stated as once, few or many, or as a class when expanded; others skip it.

size	V	J	D	DNA	CDR3
-	TRBV7-9	TRBJ2-1	-	TGTGCCAGCAGCTTAGGAGCGATCTCCTACAATGAGCTGTACTTC	CASSLGAISYNELYF
-	TRBV5-1	TRBJ2-1	-	TGCGCCAGCAGCCGGGGGACCCTGGGGGCCAGTTACAATGAGCAGTTCTTC	CASSRGTLGASYNEQFF
many	TRBV5-1	TRBJ2-7	TRBD2	TGCGCCAGCAGCTCTACTAGCGGGAGTATCGACGAGCAGTACTTC	CASSSTSGSIDEQYF
once	TRBV25-1	TRBJ2-2	TRBD1	TGTGCCAGCACCCCGGGACAGGGGCCGTCCGGGGAGCTGTTTTTT	CASTPGQGPSGELFF
-	TRBV4-3	TRBJ2-2	-	TGCGCCAGCAGCCAAGATCAGGGAGGCGGGGAGCTGTTTTTT	CASSQDQGGGELFF
-	TRBV30	TRBJ2-7	TRBD1	TGTGCCTACAGGACAGGGGGCAACTACGGGCAGTACTTC	CAYRTGGNYGQYF
few	TRBV12-3/TRBV12-4	TRBJ1-2	-	TGTGCCAGCAGTTTAGGGGAGGGGGAAAGAGCCTATGGCTACACCTTC	CASSLGEGERAYGYTF
-	TRBV9	TRBJ2-5	-	TGTGCCAGCAGCGAGCGCTGGGGGAACCAAGAGACCCAGTACTTC	CASSERWGNQETQYF
-	TRBV6-5	TRBJ1-6	-	TGTGCCAGCAGTCAACCCCAGGGGACCTATAATTCACCCCTCCACTTT	CASSQPQGTYNSPLHF
few	TRBV20-1	TRBJ1-6	-	TGCAGTGCTACTATAAGCTCCTATAATTCACCCCTCCACTTT	CSATISSYNSPLHF
few	TRBV5-5	TRBJ1-5	-	TGTGCCAGCAGCCCGCGATGGGACAAAGGACAGCCCCAGCATTTT	CASSPRWDKGQPQHF
-	TRBV7-6	TRBJ2-4	TRBD2	TGTGCCAGCAGCTTAGTGATAGCGGGTCTTTCCTACAATGAGCAGTACTTC	CASSLVIAGLSYNEQYF
-	TRBV3-1	TRBJ2-7	-	TGTGCCAGCAGCCGGGCCGGATTGGGCGACGAGCAGTACTTC	CASSRAGLGDEQYF
-	TRBV13	TRBJ2-7	-	TGTGCCTCCCTGAGGAACAGCCAGTCCTACGAGCAGTACTTC	CASLRNSQSYEQYF
-	TRBV5-1	TRBJ2-5	-	TGCGCCGGCAGCTTGTTGGCAGCAAAAGAGACCCAGTACTTC	CAGSLLAAKETQYF
-	TRBV5-4	TRBJ1-2	TRBD1	TGTGCCAGCAGCTTGGTGGACAGGGGGAAGGGCTACACCTTC	CASSLVDRGKGYTF
-	TRBV9	TRBJ1-1	-	TGTGCCAGCAGCGTAGTACCTAATCCCGGTCGCGGGGGACATGGCACTGAAGCTTTCTTT	CASSVVPNPGRGGHGTEAFF
-	TRBV7-2	TRBJ2-3	TRBD1	TGTGCCAGCAGCGTAGGGGGACAGGCCCCTCAGGGTACGCAGTATTTT	CASSVGGQAPQGTQYF
-	TRBV10-3	TRBJ2-3	-	TGTGCCATCAGTTCAGGGGGGGTGGCAGATACGCAGTATTTT	CAISSGGVADTQYF
-	TRBV25-1	TRBJ2-3	TRBD2	TGTGCCAGCAGTGAAAGGGGCGGGAGGTTGGATGGGGGCACAGATACGCAGTATTTT	CASSERGGRLDGGTDTQYF
few	TRBV20-1	TRBJ2-5	-	TGCAGTGCTGAGGGGGGGGATCAAGAGACCCAGTACTTC	CSAEGGDQETQYF
few	TRBV2	TRBJ1-6	-	TGTGCCGATACAGGGAATTCGGATTCACCCCTCCACTTT	CADTGNSDSPLHF
-	TRBV12-5	TRBJ2-1	TRBD2	TGTGCTAGTGGTTTGACCTCTGTAGCGGGGTTAGGCAATGAGCAGTTCTTC	CASGLTSVAGLGNEQFF
few	TRBV20-1	TRBJ2-3	-	TGCAGCCGCGCCGAATGCTTAACAGATACGCAGTATTTT	CSRAECLTDTQYF
-	TRBV12-3/TRBV12-4	TRBJ1-2	TRBD1	TGTGCCAGCAGTGCGACAGGGGAGGTCTATGGCTACACCTTC	CASSATGEVYGYTF
-	TRBV28	TRBJ1-1	-	TGTGCCGACATGAGGTCAGGGGTGGGTGAAGCTTTCTTT	CADMRSGVGEAFF
few	TRBV12-5	TRBJ2-1	TRBD2	TGTGCTAGTGGTCGGACTAGCGGAAGGAACAATGAGCAGTTCTTC	CASGRTSGRNNEQFF
few	TRBV10-3	TRBJ1-4	-	TGTGCCATCAGTGCGGGGGTTAATGAAAAACTGTTTTTT	CAISAGVNEKLFF
-	TRBV20-1	TRBJ1-2	-	TGCAGTGCTAGCAGGGGCGAAAATGGCTACACCTTC	CSASRGENGYTF
many	TRBV6-5	TRBJ2-5	-	TGTGCCAGCTTATACCGAGGAGGGAGGGGGGAGACCCAGTACTTC	CASLYRGGRGETQYF
-	TRBV29-1	TRBJ2-1	-	TGCAGCGTTGAAGGCGGCCAGGGCCTCCACTCCTACAATGAGCAGTTCTTC	CSVEGGQGLHSYNEQFF
many	TRBV18	TRBJ2-5	-	TGTGCCAGCTCACTAGGCGTCGAAGAGACCCAGTACTTC	CASSLGVEETQYF
few	TRBV6-1	TRBJ1-1	-	TGTGCCAGCACGGGCTGGAGACGAACTGAAGCTTTCTTT	CASTGWRRTEAFF
many	TRBV5-1	TRBJ2-7	TRBD1	TGCGCCAGCTCACCTACCGGGACAGGGTTCAACGAGCAGTACTTC	CASSPTGTGFNEQYF
-	TRBV7-9	TRBJ2-5	TRBD2	TGTGCCAGCAGCTTACGGGGGGGGCACGAGACCCAGTACTTC	CASSLRGGHETQYF
few	TRBV20-1	TRBJ1-6	-	TGCAGTGCTATGGCAGAGACGGCGCTCGCTTATAATTCACCCCTCCACTTT	CSAMAETALAYNSPLHF
-	TRBV5-5	TRBJ1-1	TRBD1	TGTGCCAGCAGCTCCACAGGGGGCGGTGAAGCTTTCTTT	CASSSTGGGEAFF
-	TRBV9	TRBJ2-5	TRBD2	TGTGCCAGCAGCGTAGCTAGTGGGGCTAGCGGGGGGGGTGAGCAGTACTTC	CASSVASGASGGGEQYF
few	TRBV5-1	TRBJ2-3	TRBD2	TGCGCCAGCAGCTCGGGACTAGTCACTGCGCAGTATTTT	CASSSGLVTAQYF
few	TRBV7-3	TRBJ1-6	TRBD1	TGTGCCAGCAGCATGGACAGGACCCTTGGGTCACCCCTCCACTTT	CASSMDRTLGSPLHF
-	TRBV4-3	TRBJ2-2	-	TGCGCCAGCAGCCGGAAGCAGGGAAACACCGGGGAGCTGTTTTTT	CASSRKQGNTGELFF
few	TRBV7-8	TRBJ2-4	TRBD1	TGTGCCAGCAGCCCAAATTCGGGACAGGGCCGAAACATTCAGTACTTC	CASSPNSGQGRNIQYF
-	TRBV2	TRBJ2-5	TRBD1	TGTGCCAACAGTCCTACGGACAGGGGTCAGACCCAGTACTTC	CANSPTDRGQTQYF
-	TRBV28	TRBJ2-1	TRBD1	TGTGCCAGCAGTCAAGCCCGACAGGGGGCTCGAGAGCAGTTCTTC	CASSQARQGAREQFF
-	TRBV2	TRBJ2-6	-	TGTGCCGGCAGCACAGGGTCCTCTGGGGCCAACGTCCTGACTTTT	CAGSTGSSGANVLTF
few	TRBV29-1	TRBJ1-5	-	TGCAGCGTTGAAGTCGGTCAAAATCAGCCCCAGCATTTT	CSVEVGQNQPQHF
once	TRBV7-7	TRBJ2-3	TRBD2	TGTGCCAGCAGCCTAGGTCTTAGGGCGGGGGTCCCAGATACGCAGTATTTT	CASSLGLRAGVPDTQYF
many	TRBV10-2	TRBJ2-4	-	TGCGCCAGCAGTGAGTCGGGCGTAGCCAAAAACATTCAGTACTTC	CASSESGVAKNIQYF
few	TRBV6-2/TRBV6-3	TRBJ2-7	-	TGTGCCAGCAGTTGGGGCGATTACTACGAGCAGTACTTC	CASSWGDYYEQYF
-	TRBV27	TRBJ2-2	-	TGTGCCAGCAGTTTATTCCCTCCTAGAACCGGGGAGCTGTTTTTT	CASSLFPPRTGELFF
-	TRBV14	TRBJ2-6	-	TGTGCCAGCAGCCCTCTGGCCAACGTCCTGACTTTC	CASSPLANVLTF
once	TRBV7-2	TRBJ2-3	TRBD2	TGTGCCAGCACCAAGCGGGGGGCAGGCACAGATACGCAGTATTTT	CASTKRGAGTDTQYF
-	TRBV6-6	TRBJ1-1	-	TGTGCCAGCAGGACAGACCCTGCGAACACTGAAGCTTTCTTT	CASRTDPANTEAFF